The next 27 T cell receptor beta chains were all read from a single sample in a study of T cell responses to AZD1222 COVID-19 vaccine. Method: immunoSEQ multiplex PCR; TCRdb's copy keeps in-frame clones and lacks some. The table records roughly 90,000 clones, 80% to 90% of them present only once. Here the sequenced sample was peripheral blood, taken on day 0 of AZD1222 vaccination. All receptors derive from an adult in good health.

The chain is built from TRBV30 and TRBJ2-6; D is perhaps TRBD1 (6 bases). Trimming took 2 bases from V and 1 from J, leaving 9 bases between them. Germline-derived CDR1 and CDR2 are GTSNPN and SVGIG (reference sequence). The CDR3 has 15 amino acids. The CDR3 region has the DNA TGTGCCTGGAGTCACAGGGAATCTGGGGCCAACGTCCTGACTTTC. Its protein product is CAWSHRESGANVLTF.

This chain connects TRBV7-8 to TRBJ1-1; TRBD1 matches 7 bases. Per the germline V gene, CDR1 is SGHVS and CDR2 is FQNEAQ. V lost 5 bases and J lost 1; bases outside the gene matches: 4. The length of the CDR3 is 14 residues. The CDR3 DNA follows: TGTGCCAGCAGCGTCAACAGGGGGAACACTGAAGCTTTCTTT. Protein: CASSVNRGNTEAFF. Drawing the rest from reference TRBV7-8 and TRBJ1-1, the complete variable domain is GAGVSQSPRYKVAKRGQDVALRCDPISGHVSLFWYQQALGQGPEFLTYFQNEAQLDKSGLPSDRFFAERPEGSVSTLKIQRTQQEDSAVYLCASSVNRGNTEAFFGQGTRLTVV.

This clone appeared a single time. The J gene is TRBJ2-3, the V gene TRBV6-6; D may be TRBD1 or TRBD2 (5 bases each). Trimming removed 8 bases from V and 2 bases from J, with 17 bases in between. In germline, CDR1 is MNHNY, CDR2 SVGAGI (reference sequence). CDR3 length: 15 residues. The CDR3 sequence is CASCTSLGTTDTQYF. Written as DNA, the CDR3 is TGTGCCAGCTGTACATCCTTGGGGACCACAGATACGCAGTATTTT.

The J gene is TRBJ2-2, the V gene TRBV5-4, with a weak D call TRBD1 (6 bases). This CDR3 contains 14 residues. In germline, CDR1 is SGHNT, CDR2 YYREEE (reference sequence). V lost 4 bases and J 6 bases, leaving 13 bases between the germline ends. The CDR3 DNA reads TGTGCCAGCAGCCCCACACAGGGTCCCGGGGAGCTGTTTTTT. Amino acid sequence: CASSPTQGPGELFF. The full variable domain, rest sourced from reference TRBV5-4 and TRBJ2-2, is ETGVTQSPTHLIKTRGQQVTLRCSSQSGHNTVSWYQQALGQGPQFIFQYYREEENGRGNFPPRFSGLQFPNYSSELNVNALELDDSALYLCASSPTQGPGELFFGEGSRLTVL.

There are a few counts of this clone. The chain employs TRBV3-1 (or the pseudogene TRBV3-2) and TRBJ1-2; 10 bases line up with TRBD1. The V gene end was trimmed by 4 bases and the J gene end by 2 bases; junction bases not matched to a gene: 4. CDR3 length equals 15 residues. CDR1 and CDR2 (germline): LGHDT, YNNKEL (reference sequence). This chain's CDR3 is CASSRTGGTNYGYTF. In DNA, the CDR3 is TGTGCCAGCAGCCGGACAGGGGGGACGAACTATGGCTACACCTTC.

V usage is TRBV7-2 and J usage is TRBJ1-5; no firm D call. This CDR3 spans 15 amino acids. Trimming took 3 bases from V and 5 from J, leaving 14 bases between them. Germline V CDR1 and CDR2: SGHTA, FQGNSA. CDR3 coding DNA: TGTGCCAGCAGCTTGTCGAGTGGACCGGATCAGCCCCAGCATTTT. Protein product: CASSLSSGPDQPQHF.

J is TRBJ1-6 and V is TRBV6-4; D ambiguous. The germline V gene encodes CDR1 MRHNA and CDR2 SNTAGT. CDR3 length: 15 residues. V lost 0 bases to trimming and J lost 6 bases, with 9 bases between them. The CDR3 loop reads CASSDSRSSNSPLHF. In DNA, the CDR3 is TGTGCCAGCAGTGACTCGAGGTCAAGTAATTCACCCCTCCACTTT.

This chain joins TRBV13 and TRBJ1-1; no firm D call. Trimming stripped 5 bases from V and 2 bases from J, with 9 bases between. The CDR3 sequence is 13 residues long. Germline assignment: CDR1 PRHDT and CDR2 FYEKMQ (reference sequence). The CDR3, as DNA: TGTGCCAGCAGCGCCGGAGATAACACTGAAGCTTTCTTT. Translation: CASSAGDNTEAFF.

This chain joins TRBV9 and TRBJ2-3, with 7 positions matching TRBD1. The trim removed 1 base at V and 4 bases at J, leaving 9 bases unmatched. CDR3 size: 16 residues. The V gene's germline CDR1 is SGDLS and CDR2 YYNGEE. The DNA for the CDR3 is TGTGCCAGCAGCGTAACAGGGGTAGGGGGCGCAGATACGCAGTATTTT. Its protein product is CASSVTGVGGADTQYF. The complete variable domain, with remaining parts taken from reference TRBV9 and TRBJ2-3, reads DSGVTQTPKHLITATGQRVTLRCSPRSGDLSVYWYQQSLDQGLQFLIQYYNGEERAKGNILERFSAQQFPDLHSELNLSSLELGDSALYFCASSVTGVGGADTQYFGPGTRLTVL.

The rearrangement joins TRBV11-2 to TRBJ2-5; 8 nucleotides match TRBD1. Per the germline V gene, CDR1 is SGHAT and CDR2 is FQNNGV. This CDR3 has 14 residues. V was clipped by 4 bases and J by 2 bases; unmatched bases: 3. Here the CDR3 reads CASSSQGAQETQYF. CDR3 DNA sequence: TGTGCCAGCAGCTCGCAGGGGGCTCAAGAGACCCAGTACTTC.

This clone was seen only a few times. The CDR3: CASSMGGTDGELFF. CDR3 nucleotide sequence: TGTGCCAGTAGTATGGGCGGTACTGACGGGGAGCTGTTTTTT. The chain employs TRBV19 and TRBJ2-2; D uncertain. The length of the CDR3 is 14 residues. Germline CDR1 and CDR2: LNHDA and SQIVND (reference sequence). V was pared by 3 bases and J by 7 bases, with 12 bases between.

V and J are TRBV7-3 and TRBJ2-2; 7 positions match TRBD2. This CDR3 region has 14 residues. Germline V gene lookup returns CDR1 SGHTA and CDR2 FQGTGA. V trimming: 5 bases; J trimming: 4 bases; junction bases outside the gene matches: 4. CDR3 sequence: CASSPGGGTGELFF. As DNA, the CDR3 is TGTGCCAGCAGCCCCGGCGGGGGCACCGGGGAGCTGTTTTTT.

The chain joins TRBV24-1 to TRBJ2-1, with 7 positions matching TRBD1. The CDR3 length is 15 residues. J was trimmed by 2 bases and V by 9 bases; bases with no gene match: 9. CDR1 KGHDR and CDR2 SFDVKD come from the germline V gene. CDR3 protein: CATQGGSTPYNEQFF. CDR3 nucleotides: TGTGCCACCCAAGGGGGCTCCACACCCTACAATGAGCAGTTCTTC.

The chain is built from TRBV14 and TRBJ2-3; the match to TRBD2 covers 16 bases. Looked up from germline, CDR1 is SGHDN and CDR2 is FVKESK. The V and J ends lost 8 bases and 7 bases, in that order; junction bases with no gene match: 18. This CDR3 is built from 19 residues. CDR3 in DNA: TGTGCCAGCCAACCATTACCGGGACTAGCGGGAGGGCCTGAAAATACGCAGTATTTT. This sequence encodes CASQPLPGLAGGPENTQYF.

The genes are TRBV11-1 and TRBJ2-2; 8 nucleotides align to TRBD2. V was clipped by 1 base and J by 4 bases; unmatched bases: 5. The V gene's germline CDR1 is SGHAT and CDR2 FQDESV (reference sequence). This CDR3 comprises 16 residues. As DNA, the CDR3 is TGTGCCAGCAGCTTAGTACAGCGGGGGTTCACCGGGGAGCTGTTTTTT. Its protein is CASSLVQRGFTGELFF.

This chain joins TRBV9 and TRBJ2-1; D may be TRBD1 (6 bases). V was clipped by 0 bases and J by 5 bases, with 15 bases between them. Germline lookup yields CDR1 SGDLS and CDR2 YYNGEE. The CDR3 is made up of 16 amino acids. CDR3 bases: TGTGCCAGCAGCGTAGCTACCGGACAGACCGACAATGAGCAGTTCTTC. It specifies CASSVATGQTDNEQFF.

This chain connects TRBV24-1 to TRBJ2-1; 14 nucleotides agree with TRBD2. This CDR3 is 15 amino acids long. Germline V gene sequence: CDR1 KGHDR, CDR2 SFDVKD. V shed 4 bases and J 8 bases; nucleotides not matched to a gene: 3. The CDR3 region has the DNA TGTGCCACCAGTGAGGGGACTAGCGGGAGTGATGAGCAGTTCTTC. Amino acids: CATSEGTSGSDEQFF.

This sequence joins TRBV7-9 and TRBJ2-5; D is ambiguous. This CDR3 comprises 14 residues. The ends were cut back, 8 bases at V and 2 bases at J, with 15 bases in the middle. Germline loops: CDR1 SEHNR, CDR2 FQNEAQ (reference sequence). The CDR3: CASLPARNQETQYF. CDR3 nucleotides: TGTGCCAGCCTCCCGGCGCGTAATCAAGAGACCCAGTACTTC.

The chain has TRBV6-6 and TRBJ1-2; perhaps TRBD1 as D (6 bases). The CDR3 loop spans 14 amino acids. V dropped 11 bases and J dropped 5 bases, with 21 bases sitting between them. CDR1 is MNHNY and CDR2 is SVGAGI in the germline V gene (reference sequence). The CDR3 region has the DNA TGTGCCCCTCGGGGGACACTATTGTTTTATGGCTACACCTTC. This encodes CAPRGTLLFYGYTF.

This clone has a handful of counts. The V gene is TRBV18, the J gene TRBJ1-4; tentative D call: TRBD1 (5 bases). V was cut by 0 bases and J by 8 bases, with 10 bases left in between. The germline V gene has CDR1 KGHSH and CDR2 LQKENI. The CDR3 is made up of 14 amino acids. This CDR3 is CASSPPPGWEKLFF. The CDR3 DNA reads TGTGCCAGCTCACCACCTCCAGGGTGGGAAAAACTGTTTTTT.

This chain connects TRBV6-1 to TRBJ2-7; TRBD2 is a possible D gene (5 bases). Germline loops: CDR1 MNHNS, CDR2 SASEGT. V lost 1 base, J lost 3 bases, and 16 bases lay in between. This CDR3 has 16 residues. DNA of the CDR3: TGTGCCAGCAGTGAAGTTTCCTTACGGGGTCTCTACGAGCAGTACTTC. It is translated as CASSEVSLRGLYEQYF.

This chain uses TRBV7-9 with TRBJ2-3, with D tentatively TRBD2 (7 bases). This CDR3 region has 15 residues. V was trimmed by 6 bases and J by 4 bases, leaving 17 bases between them. Germline V gives CDR1 SEHNR, CDR2 FQNEAQ (reference sequence). DNA for the CDR3: TGTGCCAGCAGAACTACTGGCGGGGGCGCAGATACGCAGTATTTT. Protein product: CASRTTGGGADTQYF.

This clone was detected only once. The chain couples TRBV7-9 to TRBJ2-3, with D perhaps given as TRBD1 or TRBD2 (7 bases each). V was pared by 4 bases and J by 3 bases, with 17 bases between. The germline CDR1 and CDR2 sequences are SEHNR and FQNEAQ (reference sequence). The CDR3 is made up of 16 amino acids. CDR3 nucleotide sequence: TGTGCCAGCAGCTCCTATACCAGGGGGGGGACAGATACGCAGTATTTT. This translates into CASSSYTRGGTDTQYF.

The chain carries TRBV30 and TRBJ1-5; D is uncertain. The V end lost 3 bases, the J end lost 3 bases, and 18 bases lay between the germline ends. CDR1 and CDR2 from the germline V gene are GTSNPN and SVGIG (reference sequence). CDR3 size: 16 residues. The CDR3 protein is CAWRKGTDGINQPQHF. DNA for the CDR3: TGTGCCTGGAGAAAGGGCACGGACGGGATCAATCAGCCCCAGCATTTT. The full variable domain, with the rest looked up from reference TRBV30 and TRBJ1-5, is SQTIHQWPATLVQPVGSPLSLECTVEGTSNPNLYWYRQAAGRGLQLLFYSVGIGQISSEVPQNLSASRPQDRQFILSSKKLLLSDSGFYLCAWRKGTDGINQPQHFGDGTRLSIL.

The J gene is TRBJ2-5, the V gene TRBV27; 9 positions match TRBD2. The CDR3 totals 15 residues. Germline assignment: CDR1 MNHEY and CDR2 SMNVEV (reference sequence). J gave up 0 bases and V 5 bases, and 4 bases lay outside the gene matches. This chain's CDR3 is CASSRAGGNQETQYF. The CDR3 DNA sequence: TGTGCCAGCAGTCGTGCGGGAGGGAACCAAGAGACCCAGTACTTC.

V gene TRBV11-2 combines with J gene TRBJ1-3, with 10 bases that match TRBD1. Germline V lookup: CDR1 SGHAT, CDR2 FQNNGV. CDR3 length equals 17 residues. The junction had 15 bases not matched to a gene; V was cut back by 4 bases and J by 9 bases. The CDR3 DNA reads TGTGCCAGCAGCTCACTTAACCGGGACAGGGGAAGGAGCACCATATATTTT. Its protein product is CASSSLNRDRGRSTIYF.

The rearrangement joins TRBV7-8 to TRBJ1-5, with 7 nucleotides matching TRBD1. The V gene end was trimmed by 5 bases and the J gene end by 7 bases; junction bases not matched to a gene: 8. Per the germline V gene, CDR1 is SGHVS and CDR2 is FQNEAQ. The CDR3 loop spans 14 amino acids. CDR3 sequence: CASSPDREGQPQHF. In DNA form, the CDR3 reads TGTGCCAGCAGCCCTGACAGGGAGGGCCAGCCCCAGCATTTT.